A single sample is the source of the 26 T cell receptor beta chains below, sequenced in a study of somatic mutations in cytotoxic T cells in rheumatoid arthritis. Some clones are missing from TCRdb's copy, which holds only in-frame ones; the method was immunoSEQ multiplex PCR. The sample lists 20,000 to 25,000 clones; more than 80% were seen once. Sequencing was carried out using CD8+ T cells sorted from blood. The receptors originated from an adult with rheumatoid arthritis.

For this clone: The sample carries other DNA sequences with the same CDR3. The chain has TRBV5-4 and TRBJ1-1; a weak D match, TRBD1 (6 bases). CDR1 is SGHNT, CDR2 YYREEE, per germline (reference sequence). V lost 5 bases to trimming and J lost 0 bases, with 11 bases between them. This CDR3 spans 14 amino acids. CDR3 amino acids: CASRDRNMNTEAFF. CDR3 coding DNA: TGTGCCAGCAGGGACAGAAATATGAACACTGAAGCTTTCTTT.

The V and J genes are TRBV7-9 and TRBJ2-7; 9 nucleotides agree with TRBD1. V dropped 1 base and J dropped 4; count of bases not matched to a gene: 5. This CDR3 contains 15 residues. The V gene's germline CDR1 is SEHNR and CDR2 FQNEAQ (reference sequence). DNA for the CDR3: TGTGCCAGCAGCTTAGGACAGGGGGTGGCTTACGAGCAGTACTTC. It encodes CASSLGQGVAYEQYF.

V is TRBV27 and J is TRBJ2-7; 7 positions agree with TRBD2. This CDR3 contains 11 residues. V shed 8 bases and J 6 bases; nucleotides not matched to a gene: 4. CDR1 is MNHEY, CDR2 SMNVEV, per germline (reference sequence). The CDR3: CASRWGGEQYF. Written as DNA, the CDR3 is TGTGCCAGCCGGTGGGGGGGCGAGCAGTACTTC.

V is TRBV9 and J is TRBJ1-2, with TRBD1 identical over 7 bases. The germline V gene has CDR1 SGDLS and CDR2 YYNGEE. The CDR3 has 12 amino acids. The junction had 2 bases not matched to a gene; V was cut back by 2 bases and J by 7 bases. The CDR3, as DNA: TGTGCCAGCAGCGTCCAGGGGGTTGGCTACACCTTC. Its protein product is CASSVQGVGYTF.

This clone was seen more than once but under ten times. V usage is TRBV27 and J usage is TRBJ1-5; possible D gene TRBD1, 6 bases. Trimming pared 2 bases from V and 0 bases from J, leaving 14 bases between. Germline V gives CDR1 MNHEY, CDR2 SMNVEV (reference sequence). The CDR3 runs 17 residues. The CDR3 nucleotides read TGTGCCAGCAGTTTAGAGGCAGGGGCGAATAGCAATCAGCCCCAGCATTTT. This sequence encodes CASSLEAGANSNQPQHF.

This clone has only one observation. The chain employs TRBV29-1 and TRBJ2-7; TRBD1 agrees at 7 bases. Germline values: CDR1 SQVTM, CDR2 ANQGSEA. V lost 6 bases, J lost 2 bases, and 4 bases stayed unmatched. The CDR3 loop spans 12 amino acids. For the CDR3, the DNA is TGCAGCGTCGGGGACAGTCCCTACGAGCAGTACTTC. Translation gives CSVGDSPYEQYF.

The chain joins TRBV6-1 to TRBJ2-5; 9 bases line up with TRBD1. The ends lost 1 base at V and 2 bases at J; junction bases unmatched: 8. This CDR3 is 17 amino acids long. Per germline, CDR1 MNHNS and CDR2 SASEGT. CDR3 DNA sequence: TGTGCCAGCAGTGAAGTTGGACCGGGACAGGGACAAGAGACCCAGTACTTC. This translates into CASSEVGPGQGQETQYF.

The sample holds a few counts of this clone. This chain links TRBV4-2 with TRBJ2-3; TRBD2 might be the D (7 bases). V lost 3 bases and J 5 bases, leaving 15 bases between the germline ends. In germline, CDR1 is LGHNA, CDR2 YNFKEQ. The CDR3 consists of 15 residues. The CDR3 sequence is CASSQALRGGDTQYF. DNA of the CDR3: TGTGCCAGCAGCCAGGCTCTGAGGGGGGGAGATACGCAGTATTTT.

The gene calls are TRBV5-6 and TRBJ2-1; 10 positions match TRBD2. The V gene end was trimmed by 3 bases and the J gene end by 8 bases; junction bases not matched to a gene: 11. The CDR3 sequence is 16 residues long. From germline, CDR1 is SGHDT and CDR2 YYEEEE. CDR3: CASSSRKRGGLDEQFF. The DNA of the CDR3 is TGTGCCAGCAGCTCCCGCAAGCGGGGGGGCCTCGATGAGCAGTTCTTC.

V usage is TRBV6-6 and J usage is TRBJ1-3; D is ambiguous. There are 15 residues in the CDR3. V lost 6 bases to trimming and J lost 0 bases, with 12 bases between them. Germline V gives CDR1 MNHNY, CDR2 SVGAGI (reference sequence). The CDR3 loop is CASRADGYSGNTIYF. The CDR3 DNA follows: TGTGCCAGCAGGGCGGACGGGTACTCTGGAAACACCATATATTTT.

This clone has just a few counts. This chain links TRBV7-9 with TRBJ1-1; D not resolved. Trimming stripped 3 bases from V and 0 bases from J, with 8 bases between. The CDR3 has 14 amino acids. The germline V gene encodes CDR1 SEHNR and CDR2 FQNEAQ (reference sequence). The CDR3 DNA is TGTGCCAGCAGCTTGGGGAGAATGAACACTGAAGCTTTCTTT. Its protein product is CASSLGRMNTEAFF.

This clone was seen more than once but under ten times. The chain couples TRBV4-2 to TRBJ2-7; D perhaps matches TRBD1 (6 bases). CDR1 LGHNA and CDR2 YNFKEQ come from the germline V gene. The CDR3 is made up of 16 amino acids. Trimming removed 2 bases from V and 6 bases from J, with 20 bases in between. The CDR3 coding sequence is TGTGCCAGCAGCCAATCCCTAAAGGCAGGGGTGATCGAGCAGTACTTC. It yields the protein CASSQSLKAGVIEQYF.

The V call is TRBV11-2, the J call TRBJ2-3; 8 bases match TRBD2. CDR3 length: 18 amino acids. Losses at the gene ends were 7 bases for V and 0 bases for J; bases not matched to a gene: 15. Germline lookup yields CDR1 SGHAT and CDR2 FQNNGV. CDR3 protein: CASTKPREGGPSTDTQYF. The CDR3 coding sequence is TGTGCCAGCACCAAACCCCGGGAGGGAGGACCAAGCACAGATACGCAGTATTTT.

The chain uses TRBV7-6 and TRBJ2-1; no clear D. Trimming stripped 5 bases from V and 0 bases from J, with 8 bases between. The germline V gene encodes CDR1 SGHVS and CDR2 FNYEAQ. This CDR3 is built from 14 residues. The DNA for the CDR3 is TGTGCCAGCAGCGAAGAAAGCTCCTACAATGAGCAGTTCTTC. Translated, it gives CASSEESSYNEQFF.

V usage is TRBV4-3 and J usage is TRBJ2-7, with D perhaps assigned TRBD1 or TRBD2 (5 bases each). Trimming took 6 bases from V and 7 from J, leaving 25 bases between them. From germline, CDR1 is LGHNA and CDR2 YSLEER. The CDR3 runs 16 residues. CDR3 sequence (DNA): TGCGCCAGCAGTTATTTACCGGGACGCGGTGGGGGAGAGCAGTACTTC. Its protein is CASSYLPGRGGGEQYF.

The rearrangement uses TRBV5-4 and TRBJ1-1; a possible D gene is TRBD1 (6 bases). CDR1 and CDR2 from the germline V gene are SGHNT and YYREEE (reference sequence). The CDR3 extends over 14 amino acids. The ends were cut back, 4 bases at V and 4 bases at J, with 14 bases in the middle. The CDR3 bases are TGTGCCAGCAGCGTGGACAGCGGGGGCACTGAAGCTTTCTTT. Translation: CASSVDSGGTEAFF. Filled out from reference TRBV5-4 and TRBJ1-1, the complete variable domain reads ETGVTQSPTHLIKTRGQQVTLRCSSQSGHNTVSWYQQALGQGPQFIFQYYREEENGRGNFPPRFSGLQFPNYSSELNVNALELDDSALYLCASSVDSGGTEAFFGQGTRLTVV.

CDR3 in DNA: TGTGCCAGCAGCTTAAGTGGACAGGGAGTCCTGAACACTGAAGCTTTCTTT. Protein sequence: CASSLSGQGVLNTEAFF. The V and J genes are TRBV13 and TRBJ1-1; 8 nucleotides match TRBD1. CDR3 length equals 17 residues. Unmatched junction bases numbered 8, after V lost 2 bases and J lost 0 bases. The V gene's germline CDR1 is PRHDT and CDR2 FYEKMQ (reference sequence). Using reference TRBV13 and TRBJ1-1 for the parts outside the CDR3, the full variable domain is AAGVIQSPRHLIKEKRETATLKCYPIPRHDTVYWYQQGPGQDPQFLISFYEKMQSDKGSIPDRFSAQQFSDYHSELNMSSLELGDSALYFCASSLSGQGVLNTEAFFGQGTRLTVV.

The chain combines TRBV27 with TRBJ2-2; 8 bases match TRBD1. This CDR3 region has 16 residues. The V and J ends lost 5 bases and 3 bases, in that order; junction bases with no gene match: 8. The germline V gene encodes CDR1 MNHEY and CDR2 SMNVEV (reference sequence). The CDR3 DNA follows: TGTGCCAGCAGTCTACATGGACAGGGAGACACCGGGGAGCTGTTTTTT. It encodes CASSLHGQGDTGELFF.

The gene calls are TRBV19 and TRBJ2-7, with 7 bases aligning to TRBD1. The ends lost 5 bases at V and 5 bases at J; junction bases unmatched: 9. Per germline, CDR1 LNHDA and CDR2 SQIVND (reference sequence). The CDR3 runs to 14 residues. CDR3 sequence: CASSSMGQGDEQYF. In DNA, the CDR3 is TGTGCCAGTAGTTCAATGGGGCAGGGGGACGAGCAGTACTTC.

The count of this clone is one. The chain is built from TRBV29-1 and TRBJ1-2; TRBD1 aligns across 7 bases. Per germline, CDR1 SQVTM and CDR2 ANQGSEA. This CDR3 comprises 13 residues. V was clipped by 4 bases and J by 3 bases; unmatched bases: 5. This chain's CDR3 is CSVGRGGDYGYTF. For the CDR3, the DNA is TGCAGCGTTGGGCGAGGGGGCGACTATGGCTACACCTTC. The full variable domain, with the rest looked up from reference TRBV29-1 and TRBJ1-2, is SAVISQKPSRDICQRGTSLTIQCQVDSQVTMMFWYRQQPGQSLTLIATANQGSEATYESGFVIDKFPISRPNLTFSTLTVSNMSPEDSSIYLCSVGRGGDYGYTFGSGTRLTVV.

This chain links TRBV7-8 with TRBJ2-7, with TRBD1 identical over 7 bases. The CDR3 extends over 13 amino acids. The J segment lost 3 bases and the V segment lost 6 bases, leaving 5 bases of the junction unmatched. Per germline, CDR1 SGHVS and CDR2 FQNEAQ. CDR3 amino acids: CASSRQGVYEQYF. The CDR3 nucleotides read TGTGCCAGCAGTCGACAGGGTGTCTACGAGCAGTACTTC. Full variable domain (outside the CDR3, taken from reference TRBV7-8 and TRBJ2-7): GAGVSQSPRYKVAKRGQDVALRCDPISGHVSLFWYQQALGQGPEFLTYFQNEAQLDKSGLPSDRFFAERPEGSVSTLKIQRTQQEDSAVYLCASSRQGVYEQYFGPGTRLTVT.

The rearrangement uses TRBV10-3 and TRBJ1-1, with D perhaps TRBD1 (6 bases). The CDR3 sequence is 15 residues long. The V end was cut by 6 bases, the J end by 5 bases, with 19 bases between. Per the germline V gene, CDR1 is ENHRY and CDR2 is SYGVKD. For the CDR3, the DNA is TGTGCCATCAGATCCACGGGGGGGAGGGGGACTGAAGCTTTCTTT. Amino acids: CAIRSTGGRGTEAFF.

The chain combines TRBV10-3 with TRBJ1-1; 9 positions agree with TRBD1. J lost 4 bases, V lost 3 bases, and 9 bases had no gene match. The CDR3 totals 16 residues. Germline-derived CDR1 and CDR2 are ENHRY and SYGVKD. The CDR3 loop is CAISDVPGQGTTEAFF. The CDR3 DNA reads as TGTGCCATCAGTGATGTCCCGGGACAGGGTACCACTGAAGCTTTCTTT.

The rearrangement links TRBV7-2 to TRBJ1-1; D not resolved. This CDR3 contains 14 residues. Germline V gene data show CDR1 as SGHTA and CDR2 as FQGNSA. V lost 2 bases, J lost 4 bases, and 11 bases lay in between. CDR3 in amino acids: CASSLSPLGTEAFF. CDR3 sequence (DNA): TGTGCCAGCAGCTTAAGCCCTCTGGGCACTGAAGCTTTCTTT.

The V call is TRBV19, the J call TRBJ2-7; D not certain. The CDR3 is 13 residues long. V lost 3 bases, J lost 2 bases, and 8 bases lay in between. Germline V gives CDR1 LNHDA, CDR2 SQIVND (reference sequence). CDR3 amino acids: CASSIGTAYEQYF. DNA of the CDR3: TGTGCCAGTAGTATCGGAACAGCCTACGAGCAGTACTTC.

J is TRBJ2-3 and V is TRBV2; TRBD2 agrees at 12 bases. CDR1 and CDR2 (germline): SNHLY, FYNNEI. V lost 2 bases to trimming and J lost 8 bases; unmatched junction nucleotides: 5. This CDR3 region has 15 residues. The CDR3 bases are TGTGCCAGCAGTGAACTAGCGGGAGGGGGATCTACGCAGTATTTT. Its protein is CASSELAGGGSTQYF.